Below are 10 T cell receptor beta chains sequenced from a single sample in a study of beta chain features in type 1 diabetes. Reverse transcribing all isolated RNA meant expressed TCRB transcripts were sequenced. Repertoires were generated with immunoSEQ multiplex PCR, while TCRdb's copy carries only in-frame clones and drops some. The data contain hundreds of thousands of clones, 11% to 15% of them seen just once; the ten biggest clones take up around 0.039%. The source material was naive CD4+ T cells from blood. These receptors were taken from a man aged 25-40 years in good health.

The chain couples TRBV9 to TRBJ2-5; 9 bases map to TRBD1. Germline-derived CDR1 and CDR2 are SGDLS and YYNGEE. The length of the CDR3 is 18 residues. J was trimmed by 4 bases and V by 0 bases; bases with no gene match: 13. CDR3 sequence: CASSVGPGQGMVGETQYF. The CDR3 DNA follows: TGTGCCAGCAGCGTAGGACCCGGACAGGGGATGGTCGGAGAGACCCAGTACTTC.

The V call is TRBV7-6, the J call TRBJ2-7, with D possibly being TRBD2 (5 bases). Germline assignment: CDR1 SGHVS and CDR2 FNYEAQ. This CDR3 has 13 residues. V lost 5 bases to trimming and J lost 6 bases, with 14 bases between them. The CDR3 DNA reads TGTGCCAGCAGCGAGACCCCCGGAGGCGAGCAGTACGTC. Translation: CASSETPGGEQYV.

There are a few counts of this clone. The CDR3 spells CASTRNGEQFF. The DNA for the CDR3 is TGTGCCAGCACCCGGAACGGGGAGCAGTTCTTC. The chain joins TRBV11-3 to TRBJ2-1; no firm D call. V was cut by 7 bases and J by 10 bases, with 11 bases left in between. Germline-derived CDR1 and CDR2 are SGHNT and YENEEA. The CDR3 totals 11 residues.

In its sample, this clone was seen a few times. Here the CDR3 DNA reads TGTGCCAGCAGCTTAGTAGGCAGAGAAGTAGGTGGGGCCAACGTCCTGACTTTC. Translating gives CASSLVGREVGGANVLTF. The chain has TRBV7-9 and TRBJ2-6, with D unclear. The V gene lost 1 base and the J gene lost 3 bases, with 16 bases spanning the gap. The CDR3 consists of 18 residues. The germline gives CDR1 SEHNR, CDR2 FQNEAQ (reference sequence).

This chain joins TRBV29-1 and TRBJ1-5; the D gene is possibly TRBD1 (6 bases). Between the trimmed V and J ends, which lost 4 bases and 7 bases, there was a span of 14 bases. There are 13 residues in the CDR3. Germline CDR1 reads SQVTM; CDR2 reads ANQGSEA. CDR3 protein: CSVGGAGTQPQHF. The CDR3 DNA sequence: TGCAGCGTTGGGGGGGCAGGGACGCAGCCCCAGCATTTT.

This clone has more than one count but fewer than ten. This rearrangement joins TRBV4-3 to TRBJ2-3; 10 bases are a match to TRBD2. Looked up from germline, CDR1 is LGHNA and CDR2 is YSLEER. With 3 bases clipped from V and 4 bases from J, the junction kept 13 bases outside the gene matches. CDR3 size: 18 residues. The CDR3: CASSHPAKRGGRADTQYF. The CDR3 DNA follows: TGCGCCAGCAGCCATCCTGCTAAGCGGGGGGGCCGCGCAGATACGCAGTATTTT.

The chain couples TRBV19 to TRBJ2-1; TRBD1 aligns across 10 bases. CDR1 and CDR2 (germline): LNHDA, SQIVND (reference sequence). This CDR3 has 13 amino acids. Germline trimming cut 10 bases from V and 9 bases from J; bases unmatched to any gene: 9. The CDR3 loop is CATHRDRGGEQFF. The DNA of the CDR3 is TGTGCCACCCACCGGGACAGGGGAGGTGAGCAGTTCTTC.

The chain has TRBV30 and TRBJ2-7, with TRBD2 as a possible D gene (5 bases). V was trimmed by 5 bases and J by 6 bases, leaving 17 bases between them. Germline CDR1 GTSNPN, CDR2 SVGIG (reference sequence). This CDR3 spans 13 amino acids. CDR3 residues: CAWGGSPWSEQYV. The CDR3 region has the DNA TGTGCCTGGGGAGGATCCCCGTGGAGCGAGCAGTACGTC.

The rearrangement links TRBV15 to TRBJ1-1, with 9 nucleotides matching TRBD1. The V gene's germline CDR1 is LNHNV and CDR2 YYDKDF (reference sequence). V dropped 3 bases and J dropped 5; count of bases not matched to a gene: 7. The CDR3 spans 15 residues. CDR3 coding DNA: TGTGCCACCAGCAGTTCCCCGACAGGGGGGACTGAAGCTTTCTTT. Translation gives CATSSSPTGGTEAFF.

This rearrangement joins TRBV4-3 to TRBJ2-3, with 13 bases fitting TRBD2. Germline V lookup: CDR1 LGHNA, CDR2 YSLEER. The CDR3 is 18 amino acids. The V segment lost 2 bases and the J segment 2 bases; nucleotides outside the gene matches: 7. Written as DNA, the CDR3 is TGCGCCAGCAGCCAATCCCCGGGACTAGCGGGACCCACAGATACGCAGTATTTT. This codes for CASSQSPGLAGPTDTQYF.